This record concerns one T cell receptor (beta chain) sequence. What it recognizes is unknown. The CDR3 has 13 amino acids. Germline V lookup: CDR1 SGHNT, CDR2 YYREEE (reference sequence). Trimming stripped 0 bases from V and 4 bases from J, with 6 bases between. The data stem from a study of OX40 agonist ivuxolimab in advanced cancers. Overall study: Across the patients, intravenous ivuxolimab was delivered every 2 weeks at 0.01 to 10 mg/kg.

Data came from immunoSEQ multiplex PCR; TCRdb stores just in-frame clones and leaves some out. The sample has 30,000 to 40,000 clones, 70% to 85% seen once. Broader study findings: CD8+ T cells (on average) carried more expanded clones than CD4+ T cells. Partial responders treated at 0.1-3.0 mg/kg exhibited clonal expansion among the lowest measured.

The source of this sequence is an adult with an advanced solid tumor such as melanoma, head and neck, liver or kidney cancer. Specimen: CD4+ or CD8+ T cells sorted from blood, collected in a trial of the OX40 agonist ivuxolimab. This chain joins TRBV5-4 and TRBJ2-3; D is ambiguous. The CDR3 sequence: CASSLDSADTQYF. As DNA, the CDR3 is TGTGCCAGCAGCTTGGACTCCGCAGATACGCAGTATTTT.